This section outlines one T cell receptor (beta chain) sequence together with its context. Its antigen remains unidentified. No much larger clonotype is one base removed from it; base qualities were not supplied. Whole blood was collected in K2EDTA tubes by collaborating institutions according to the institutions' own protocols. For TCRbeta analysis, collaborator samples were shipped as frozen whole blood, as isolated PBMCs, or as DNA extracted from either sample type. V gives up 0 bases and J gives up 12 bases, and the segment between their germline ends measures 15 bases. Looking up the germline V gene yields CDR1 SNHLY and CDR2 FYNNEI. The cysteine opens and the phenylalanine closes a CDR3 of 14 amino acids. Only CDR3 DNA is held: 42 bases, read in frame from base 1. This sample stems from a study of blood T cell repertoires in COVID-19 (dated by TCRdb to 2020 to 2022). Background on the whole study: Samples covering the acute and convalescent phases of COVID-19 were provided by collaborators in the United States, Italy and Spain. The material from the prospective study consisted of cDNA or gDNA derived from T cells, B-cell-depleted T cells, or PBMCs. Subjects who had been exposed to COVID-19, were actively infected with it, or had recovered from it provided the deeply sampled blood TCRbeta repertoires that made up the dataset. A freely available public database, intended as a resource for researchers studying the immune response to SARS-CoV-2, is where the repertoires were released. The samples were drawn from two sources: the first 160 participants of the ongoing ImmuneRACE study, and approximately 1,300 subjects contributed by 6 global collaborators. The sample metadata nearly always contained a de-identified subject ID, COVID-19 status, age in years and sex. HLA class I and class II types, where available, came from metadata supplied by the sample provider rather than from assay-based typing.

TCRbeta CDR3 regions were amplified from genomic DNA by means of the immunoSEQ Assay, a bias-controlled multiplex PCR. The authors processed their data as follows. Nucleated cell counts per sample were estimated from amplification of reference gene primers within the assay. To quantify the absolute abundance of each unique TCRbeta CDR3 rearrangement, sequence reads were collapsed and filtered. Productive Simpson clonality was computed per sample as the square root of Simpson's diversity index over productive rearrangements. Entries here come from immuneACCESS through TCRdb and include only in-frame sequences with V and J called. Some clones fail to appear in such tables; in the studies checked, an unresolved V gene covers under half of the shortfall, and the cause of the remainder is unknown. V, J and clone size derive from that table, while D and trimming were established from the DNA sequence. The sample table contains 210,000 or so clones; only one count was recorded for approximately 81% of them. Approximately 19% of the sample rests with the top ten.

Summary of the overall study and its limitations: The amount of clinical and demographic metadata varied by source and participant and was provided uncurated.

The source material was peripheral blood. This clonotype was sampled from a human donor in a cohort sampled during active COVID-19. Recombination connected TRBV2 to TRBJ2-1; the D gene is perhaps TRBD1, from 5 matching bases. The nucleotides read TGTGCCAGCAGTGAAGCGCTTCTGTGGGGCCTGCAGTTCTTC. This sequence encodes CASSEALLWGLQFF.